The rows below give T cell receptor beta chains drawn from one sample of a study of blood T cells in healthy people across ages. TCRdb analysed the 5' RACE reads with MiXCR anew, one entry per CDR3 protein. This table holds some 690,000 distinct CDR3 sequences, about 20% found once. The sequenced sample consisted of blood. These receptors were taken from a man aged 65 to 85 in good health. CDR3s leave out the opening cysteine and the closing phenylalanine or tryptophan. The order of the fields is V gene, J gene, CDR3 protein.

V gene: TRBV11-2; J gene: TRBJ2-5; CDR3 protein: ASSSGQWGETQY
V gene: TRBV11-2; J gene: TRBJ2-1; CDR3 protein: ASSLVRGTEQF
V gene: TRBV12-3/TRBV12-4; J gene: TRBJ2-1; CDR3 protein: ASTLGWGLTDNEQF
V gene: TRBV6-5; J gene: TRBJ2-3; CDR3 protein: ASSYNYATLSSTDTQY
V gene: TRBV7-7; J gene: TRBJ2-5; CDR3 protein: ASSPTRTGDKF
V gene: TRBV5-6; J gene: TRBJ1-2; CDR3 protein: ASSPQALGGWDYGYT
V gene: TRBV29-1; J gene: TRBJ2-1; CDR3 protein: SVIIPRGQHEQF
V gene: TRBV15; J gene: TRBJ2-5; CDR3 protein: ATSRGRNQETQY
V gene: TRBV20-1; J gene: TRBJ1-3; CDR3 protein: SARRGSGNTIY
V gene: TRBV3-1; J gene: TRBJ2-3; CDR3 protein: ASSQDGQADTQY
V gene: TRBV5-1; J gene: TRBJ1-2; CDR3 protein: ASSLNGPGGGYT
V gene: TRBV12-3/TRBV12-4; J gene: TRBJ1-4; CDR3 protein: ASSPTLIGGTNEKLF
V gene: TRBV7-2; J gene: TRBJ2-2; CDR3 protein: ASNRGLKLTNTGELF
V gene: TRBV4-1; J gene: TRBJ1-1; CDR3 protein: ASSQAQGRDTEAF
V gene: TRBV7-2; J gene: TRBJ1-5; CDR3 protein: ASSLDRVSNQPQH
V gene: TRBV12-3/TRBV12-4; J gene: TRBJ1-1; CDR3 protein: ASRQTGSGEAF
V gene: TRBV11-3; J gene: TRBJ2-4; CDR3 protein: ASSPTGRGGFSKNIQY
V gene: TRBV29-1; J gene: TRBJ2-5; CDR3 protein: SVARNQETQY
V gene: TRBV12-3/TRBV12-4; J gene: TRBJ2-1; CDR3 protein: ASCTSGSLNEQF
V gene: TRBV29-1; J gene: TRBJ2-1; CDR3 protein: SVCPRGNNEQF
V gene: TRBV6-2/TRBV6-3; J gene: TRBJ1-5; CDR3 protein: ASRTGDSNQPQH
V gene: TRBV6-1; J gene: TRBJ2-3; CDR3 protein: ARARGGSTDTQY
V gene: TRBV11-3; J gene: NA; CDR3 protein: ASSRRMGTQY
V gene: TRBV7-9; J gene: TRBJ1-2; CDR3 protein: ASSSPSGGLRGYT
V gene: TRBV14; J gene: TRBJ2-3; CDR3 protein: ASSLQDGSTDTQY
V gene: TRBV7-2; J gene: TRBJ2-5; CDR3 protein: ASSPFRLAGQETQY
V gene: TRBV28; J gene: TRBJ1-5; CDR3 protein: ASSFSGLNQPQH
V gene: TRBV7-8; J gene: TRBJ2-3; CDR3 protein: ASSLRSYTDTQY
V gene: TRBV20-1; J gene: NA; CDR3 protein: SARDNRPSATQY
V gene: TRBV12-3/TRBV12-4; J gene: TRBJ2-1; CDR3 protein: ASSFSGTGYNEQF
V gene: TRBV27; J gene: TRBJ1-4; CDR3 protein: ASSLSSRFEKLF
V gene: TRBV20-1; J gene: TRBJ2-7; CDR3 protein: SARRTGRVRTSPSSYEQY
V gene: TRBV20-1; J gene: TRBJ2-1; CDR3 protein: SAGPGLGYEDEQF
V gene: TRBV7-9; J gene: TRBJ1-4; CDR3 protein: ASSSATGGPGEKLF
V gene: TRBV9; J gene: TRBJ1-6; CDR3 protein: ASSLTDSGASPLH
V gene: TRBV20-1; J gene: TRBJ2-3; CDR3 protein: SAGGTGTLDTQY
V gene: TRBV4-2; J gene: TRBJ1-2; CDR3 protein: ASSTSGDWDGYT
V gene: TRBV11-3; J gene: TRBJ2-1; CDR3 protein: ASSLRGTGGLDEQF
V gene: TRBV20-1; J gene: TRBJ2-5; CDR3 protein: SARDLRRLNQETQY